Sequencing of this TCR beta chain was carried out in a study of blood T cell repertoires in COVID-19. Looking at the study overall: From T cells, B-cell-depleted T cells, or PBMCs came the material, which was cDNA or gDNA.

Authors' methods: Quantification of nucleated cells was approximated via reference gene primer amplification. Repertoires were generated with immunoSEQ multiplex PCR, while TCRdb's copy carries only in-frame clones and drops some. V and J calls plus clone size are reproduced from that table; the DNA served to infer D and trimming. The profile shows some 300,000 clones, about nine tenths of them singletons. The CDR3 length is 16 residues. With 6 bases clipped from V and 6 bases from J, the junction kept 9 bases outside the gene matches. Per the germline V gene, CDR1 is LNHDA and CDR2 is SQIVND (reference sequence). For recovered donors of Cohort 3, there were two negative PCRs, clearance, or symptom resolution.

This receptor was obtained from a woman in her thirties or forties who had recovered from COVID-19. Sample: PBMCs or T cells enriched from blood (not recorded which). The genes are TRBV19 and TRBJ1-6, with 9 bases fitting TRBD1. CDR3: CASRTGTGKLNSPLHF. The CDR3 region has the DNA TGTGCCAGTAGGACCGGGACAGGGAAACTTAATTCACCCCTCCACTTT.